This T cell receptor (beta chain) was retrieved from a study of blood T cell repertoires in COVID-19. Study-level background: T cells, B-cell-depleted T cells, or PBMCs supplied cDNA or gDNA.

Germline lookup yields CDR1 KGHSH and CDR2 LQKENI. The V end lost 3 bases, the J end lost 3 bases, and 2 bases lay between the germline ends. The CDR3 is made up of 11 amino acids. Clones were read by immunoSEQ multiplex PCR, and TCRdb kept only the in-frame ones, dropping some. The sample lists hundreds of thousands of clones, 70% to 90% occurring once. The clonotype comes from a woman between 40 and 55 years old who had recovered from COVID-19. The sequencing input was PBMCs or T cells enriched from blood (not recorded which). This chain links TRBV18 with TRBJ1-2; D is undetermined. CDR3 region: CASSPYYGYTF. CDR3 DNA: TGTGCCAGCTCACCCTACTATGGCTACACCTTC.